One and the same sample provided the 19 T cell receptor beta chains below, sequenced in a study of blood T cells in healthy people across ages. Next came a second PCR, run for about 6 to 12 cycles, which used a sample-barcoded 5' primer along with a J-beta primer mix. TCRdb reanalysed the 5' RACE reads using MiXCR and keeps one entry per CDR3 protein. The data contain 1.5 million to 2 million distinct CDR3 sequences, about 32% of them singletons. Sequencing used blood. Every receptor here comes from a woman aged 30 to 39 in good health.

This sequence joins TRBV20-1 and TRBJ2-3; D is uncertain. The length of the CDR3 is 15 residues. Germline V gene data show CDR1 as DFQATT and CDR2 as SNEGSKA (reference sequence). V was pared by 0 bases and J by 5 bases, with 15 bases between. The CDR3 sequence: CSARDGSERGDTQYF. The CDR3 nucleotides are TGCAGTGCTAGAGATGGAAGCGAGAGAGGAGATACGCAGTATTTT.

The chain uses TRBV7-8 and TRBJ2-7; 10 bases agree with TRBD1. The J segment lost 12 bases and the V segment lost 5 bases, leaving 10 bases of the junction unmatched. The CDR3 runs 13 residues. Per the germline V gene, CDR1 is SGHVS and CDR2 is FQNEAQ. This CDR3 is CASSPWTGGIAYF. DNA for the CDR3: TGTGCCAGCAGCCCCTGGACAGGGGGAATAGCGTACTTC.

In its sample, this clonotype was seen a few times. One end of the junction varies from germline; a read error may be responsible. V is TRBV28 and J is TRBJ2-7; 8 nucleotides match TRBD1. There are 14 residues in the CDR3. CDR1 MDHEN and CDR2 SYDVKM come from the germline V gene. CDR3 loop: CAGSLAGGPYEQYF. CDR3 bases: TGTGCCGGCAGTTTAGCAGGGGGCCCCTACGAGCAGTACTTC.

V is TRBV28 and J is TRBJ2-3, with 8 bases that match TRBD2. The CDR3 extends over 16 amino acids. V shed 4 bases and J 6 bases; nucleotides not matched to a gene: 12. Germline CDR1 and CDR2: MDHEN and SYDVKM. The CDR3 spells CASSSELAERVDTQYF. The CDR3 nucleotides read TGTGCCAGCAGTTCCGAACTAGCGGAAAGGGTGGATACGCAGTATTTT.

Of note for this clonotype: A much bigger clone sits one base away, suggesting this may be a read error. The chain combines TRBV29-1 with TRBJ2-3, with 7 positions matching TRBD1. The CDR3 length is 15 residues. Germline lookup yields CDR1 SQVTM and CDR2 ANQGSEA. This CDR3 is CGVDLRDRALDTQYF. The CDR3 coding sequence is TGCGGCGTTGACCTCCGGGACAGAGCCTTGGATACGCAGTATTTT.

This clonotype has a handful of counts. This chain links TRBV9 with TRBJ2-3; D might be TRBD2 (6 bases). There are 13 residues in the CDR3. Germline values: CDR1 SGDLS, CDR2 YYNGEE. V dropped 4 bases and J dropped 12 bases, with 18 bases sitting between them. The CDR3 nucleotides read TGTGCCAGCAGCTCGACTAGTATGGGGAACCAGTATTTT. Its protein product is CASSSTSMGNQYF. Using reference TRBV9 and TRBJ2-3 for the parts outside the CDR3, the full variable domain is DSGVTQTPKHLITATGQRVTLRCSPRSGDLSVYWYQQSLDQGLQFLIQYYNGEERAKGNILERFSAQQFPDLHSELNLSSLELGDSALYFCASSSTSMGNQYFGPGTRLTVL.

CDR3: CASGPRTGGMETQYF. In DNA, the CDR3 is TGTGCCAGCGGCCCTAGGACAGGGGGGATGGAGACCCAGTACTTC. The chain has TRBV28 and TRBJ2-5, with TRBD1 matching 10 bases. Per the germline V gene, CDR1 is MDHEN and CDR2 is SYDVKM. The CDR3 contains 15 residues. The trim removed 8 bases at V and 5 bases at J, leaving 11 bases unmatched.

This clonotype occurred a few times. The rearrangement uses TRBV7-3 and TRBJ2-3; 9 bases align to TRBD2. CDR3 length equals 12 residues. V lost 4 bases and J lost 11; bases outside the gene matches: 4. Germline V lookup: CDR1 SGHTA, CDR2 FQGTGA. CDR3 protein: CASSSVAGEQYF. DNA of the CDR3: TGTGCCAGCAGCTCCGTAGCGGGGGAGCAGTATTTT. Drawing the rest from reference TRBV7-3 and TRBJ2-3, the complete variable domain is GAGVSQTPSNKVTEKGKYVELRCDPISGHTALYWYRQSLGQGPEFLIYFQGTGAADDSGLPNDRFFAVRPEGSVSTLKIQRTERGDSAVYLCASSSVAGEQYFGPGTRLTVL.

This clonotype was recorded a few times. The J gene is TRBJ1-2, the V gene TRBV9, with no clear D. The ends were cut back, 7 bases at V and 1 base at J, with 5 bases in the middle. The CDR3 covers 11 residues. The germline V gene encodes CDR1 SGDLS and CDR2 YYNGEE. CDR3 in amino acids: CASGDNYGYTF. The CDR3 DNA reads TGTGCCAGCGGTGATAACTATGGCTACACCTTC.

J is TRBJ2-7 and V is TRBV4-1; 13 nucleotides agree with TRBD2. The V segment lost 4 bases and the J segment 3 bases; nucleotides outside the gene matches: 3. The CDR3 runs to 15 residues. The germline V gene encodes CDR1 MGHRA and CDR2 YSYEKL. The CDR3 coding sequence is TGCGCCAGCAGCCGAGGGACTAGCGGGGACTACGAGCAGTACTTC. Its protein is CASSRGTSGDYEQYF.

The rearrangement uses TRBV4-1 and TRBJ2-5; D is uncertain. The CDR3 loop spans 14 amino acids. Germline V gene data show CDR1 as MGHRA and CDR2 as YSYEKL. Deletions cut 1 base from V and 5 bases from J, with 11 bases between. The DNA for the CDR3 is TGCGCCAGCAGCCAAGGGCTGTTCGCGGAGACCCAGTACTTC. Protein product: CASSQGLFAETQYF.

This clonotype was seen more than once but under ten times. The rearrangement uses TRBV7-9 and TRBJ1-1, with unresolved D. This CDR3 region has 13 residues. CDR1 and CDR2 (germline): SEHNR, FQNEAQ (reference sequence). Trimming stripped 5 bases from V and 4 bases from J, with 11 bases between. The DNA for the CDR3 is TGTGCCAGCAGCCCCCCGGGAACCACTGAAGCTTTCTTT. Translated: CASSPPGTTEAFF.

The chain joins TRBV15 to TRBJ2-7; D remains unclear. CDR1 and CDR2 (germline): LNHNV, YYDKDF (reference sequence). This CDR3 has 13 amino acids. V gave up 1 base and J gave up 5 bases, with 9 bases separating them. This chain's CDR3 is CATSRGRGHEQYF. The CDR3 bases are TGTGCCACCAGCAGAGGACGAGGCCACGAGCAGTACTTC.

This clonotype showed up just once. The genes are TRBV5-1 and TRBJ2-3; 7 bases fit TRBD1. Germline-derived CDR1 and CDR2 are SGHRS and YFSETQ. Trimming at V came to 6 bases and at J to 7 bases, leaving 11 bases not matched to a gene. This CDR3 has 14 amino acids. CDR3 coding DNA: TGCGCCAGCAACGGGGAAGGGGGCCTAAATACGCAGTATTTT. Amino acid sequence: CASNGEGGLNTQYF.

This clonotype occurred many times. The V and J genes are TRBV13 and TRBJ2-7, with D unclear. The germline V and J ends were trimmed by 4 bases and 5 bases, with 15 bases remaining between them. This CDR3 comprises 14 residues. Per germline, CDR1 PRHDT and CDR2 FYEKMQ (reference sequence). In nucleotides, the CDR3 is TGTGCCAGCAGCTCAACCGACATCAACCACGAGCAGTACTTC. Translating gives CASSSTDINHEQYF.

DNA for the CDR3: TGTGCCATCAGTCCGACTAGCGGGCGTACAGATACGCAGTATTTT. Translating it yields CAISPTSGRTDTQYF. This rearrangement joins TRBV10-3 to TRBJ2-3, with TRBD2 identical over 10 bases. The germline gives CDR1 ENHRY, CDR2 SYGVKD. V lost 5 bases to trimming and J lost 3 bases; unmatched junction nucleotides: 5. This CDR3 has 15 residues.

This chain links TRBV19 with TRBJ2-7, with 8 bases matching TRBD1. Germline V gene data show CDR1 as LNHDA and CDR2 as SQIVND (reference sequence). The CDR3 extends over 14 amino acids. With V trimmed by 3 bases and J by 3 bases, 4 bases remained unmatched. CDR3 nucleotides: TGTGCCAGTAGTATCGACAGGGGCAACTACGAGCAGTACTTC. This translates into CASSIDRGNYEQYF.

The V and J genes are TRBV3-1 and TRBJ2-5, with TRBD2 as a possible D gene (6 bases). The CDR3 covers 17 residues. V lost 3 bases and J lost 5, with 22 bases in between. Germline CDR1 LGHDT, CDR2 YNNKEL (reference sequence). The CDR3 bases are TGTGCCAGCAGCCACTTTGGGTCGGGCGGGGCCCTCGAGACCCAGTACTTC. Its protein product is CASSHFGSGGALETQYF.

A remark on this clonotype: Being one base from a much bigger clone, this may be a read error. The chain couples TRBV20-1 to TRBJ1-2; maybe TRBD1 (6 bases). The V gene's germline CDR1 is DFQATT and CDR2 SNEGSKA (reference sequence). The CDR3 covers 14 residues. The CDR3: CNARDETGRRGYTF. The CDR3, as DNA: TGCAATGCTAGAGATGAAACAGGGAGACGTGGCTACACCTTC.